These T cell receptor beta chains were read from a single sample in a study of shared clonotypes between healthy human individuals. Profiled with immunoSEQ multiplex PCR; TCRdb holds only in-frame clones, not every one. This table has millions of clones, around 90% appearing once. Sequences were obtained from naive CD4+ T cells sorted from blood. The receptors here all came from a young man in good health. CDR3s include the opening cysteine and the closing phenylalanine or tryptophan. Each record gives: V gene, J gene, clone size, D gene, CDR3 protein, CDR3 DNA. The D gene is left open where the match is weak. Size tells how often a clone was seen (once, few, many) or the class of an expanded clone, and some rows leave it out.

V: TRBV6-5
J: TRBJ1-1
size: once
D: TRBD1
CDR3: CASSYGTGPTEAFF
DNA: TGTGCCAGCAGTTACGGGACAGGGCCCACTGAAGCTTTCTTT

V: TRBV11-2
J: TRBJ1-5
size: few
D: .
CDR3: CASSLMAYQPQHF
DNA: TGTGCCAGCAGCTTAATGGCGTATCAGCCCCAGCATTTT

V: TRBV4-1
J: TRBJ1-4
size: .
D: .
CDR3: CASSQEGGQGRWANEKLFF
DNA: TGCGCCAGCAGCCAAGAAGGGGGTCAGGGAAGATGGGCTAATGAAAAACTGTTTTTT

V: TRBV5-1
J: TRBJ1-3
size: .
D: TRBD1
CDR3: CASSIGQGDTIYF
DNA: TGCGCCAGCAGCATAGGACAGGGAGACACCATATATTTT

V: TRBV7-9
J: TRBJ1-2
size: .
D: .
CDR3: CASSFTGAEGYTF
DNA: TGTGCCAGCAGTTTCACCGGGGCAGAGGGCTACACCTTC

V: TRBV2
J: TRBJ2-1
size: .
D: TRBD2
CDR3: CASSLLAGSHNEQFF
DNA: TGTGCCAGCAGTCTACTAGCGGGGTCCCACAATGAGCAGTTCTTC

V: TRBV10-3
J: TRBJ2-7
size: .
D: .
CDR3: CAISVGHRPGEQYF
DNA: TGTGCCATCAGCGTAGGACACCGCCCTGGCGAGCAGTACTTC

V: TRBV5-4
J: TRBJ2-7
size: .
D: .
CDR3: CASSPSTGQSSYEQYF
DNA: TGTGCCAGCAGCCCCTCTACGGGGCAAAGCTCCTACGAGCAGTACTTC

V: TRBV28
J: TRBJ2-3
size: .
D: .
CDR3: CASLSPGKRGGTDTQYF
DNA: TGTGCCAGCCTTAGTCCGGGAAAAAGGGGTGGGACAGATACGCAGTATTTT

V: TRBV7-2
J: TRBJ2-7
size: once
D: .
CDR3: CASSSNYEQYF
DNA: TGTGCCAGCAGCAGTAACTACGAGCAGTACTTC

V: TRBV18
J: TRBJ2-7
size: .
D: .
CDR3: CASSPPRSRSYEQYF
DNA: TGTGCCAGCTCACCACCGAGATCTCGCTCCTACGAGCAGTACTTC

V: TRBV10-2
J: TRBJ1-1
size: once
D: .
CDR3: CASSGTANTEAFF
DNA: TGCGCCAGCAGTGGTACGGCGAACACTGAAGCTTTCTTT

V: TRBV18
J: TRBJ2-4
size: .
D: .
CDR3: CASSPADVKNIQYF
DNA: TGTGCCAGCTCACCGGCGGATGTCAAAAACATTCAGTACTTC

V: TRBV19
J: TRBJ2-3
size: .
D: .
CDR3: CASTEGGPTDTQYF
DNA: TGTGCCAGTACTGAGGGGGGCCCCACAGATACGCAGTATTTT

V: TRBV11-2
J: TRBJ1-1
size: .
D: .
CDR3: CASSLAGMNTEAFF
DNA: TGTGCCAGCAGCTTAGCCGGGATGAACACTGAAGCTTTCTTT

V: TRBV6-1
J: TRBJ1-5
size: .
D: TRBD1
CDR3: CASSDRGQGGFQPQHF
DNA: TGTGCCAGCAGTGATAGGGGACAGGGGGGTTTTCAGCCCCAGCATTTT

V: TRBV18
J: TRBJ2-5
size: .
D: .
CDR3: CASSPLTGGPQETQYF
DNA: TGTGCCAGCTCACCCCTAACCGGGGGCCCTCAAGAGACCCAGTACTTC

V: TRBV5-5
J: TRBJ2-5
size: .
D: .
CDR3: CASSLGDQETQYF
DNA: TGTGCCAGCAGCTTGGGAGACCAAGAGACCCAGTACTTC

V: TRBV28
J: TRBJ2-4
size: .
D: .
CDR3: CASRQIDLAKNIQYF
DNA: TGTGCCAGCAGACAGATCGATCTAGCCAAAAACATTCAGTACTTC

V: TRBV5-1
J: TRBJ2-7
size: .
D: .
CDR3: CASSLGGVLTYEQYF
DNA: TGCGCCAGCAGCTTGGGAGGGGTTCTGACCTACGAGCAGTACTTC

V: TRBV6-5
J: TRBJ1-4
size: .
D: .
CDR3: CASTQGFATNEKLFF
DNA: TGTGCCAGCACACAGGGATTTGCAACTAATGAAAAACTGTTTTTT

V: TRBV19
J: TRBJ2-6
size: .
D: .
CDR3: CASTTRDLSGANVLTF
DNA: TGTGCCAGTACCACCCGGGACTTATCTGGGGCCAACGTCCTGACTTTC

V: TRBV6-1
J: TRBJ1-2
size: few
D: .
CDR3: CASSEGTEGTF
DNA: TGTGCCAGCAGTGAAGGGACAGAGGGCACCTTC

V: TRBV20-1
J: TRBJ1-1
size: few
D: .
CDR3: CSASEDTEAFF
DNA: TGCAGTGCTAGCGAGGACACTGAAGCTTTCTTT

V: TRBV5-1
J: TRBJ1-6
size: .
D: .
CDR3: CASSRVQGGVNSPLHF
DNA: TGCGCCAGCAGCCGTGTACAGGGTGGAGTTAATTCACCCCTCCACTTT

V: TRBV4-1
J: TRBJ1-5
size: .
D: .
CDR3: CASSQGTVASNQPQHF
DNA: TGCGCCAGCAGCCAAGGCACAGTAGCTAGCAATCAGCCCCAGCATTTT

V: TRBV5-4
J: TRBJ1-4
size: once
D: .
CDR3: CASSLQAPTNEKLFF
DNA: TGTGCCAGCAGCTTGCAGGCTCCCACTAATGAAAAACTGTTTTTT

V: TRBV10-2
J: TRBJ1-6
size: .
D: .
CDR3: CASSEGEGNSPLHF
DNA: TGCGCCAGCAGTGAGGGGGAGGGTAATTCACCCCTCCACTTT

V: TRBV4-3
J: TRBJ2-1
size: .
D: .
CDR3: CASSQGGGNNEQFF
DNA: TGCGCCAGCAGCCAAGGCGGAGGGAACAATGAGCAGTTCTTC

V: TRBV6-6
J: TRBJ2-7
size: .
D: .
CDR3: CASSKGPYEQYF
DNA: TGTGCCAGCAGTAAAGGGCCCTACGAGCAGTACTTC

V: TRBV5-6
J: TRBJ2-7
size: .
D: .
CDR3: CASSGRVPLVEQYF
DNA: TGTGCCAGCAGCGGTCGGGTTCCTTTAGTGGAGCAGTACTTC

V: TRBV6-5
J: TRBJ2-1
size: .
D: TRBD2
CDR3: CASTDGTSKYNEQFF
DNA: TGTGCCAGCACCGATGGGACTAGCAAATACAATGAGCAGTTCTTC

V: TRBV19
J: TRBJ2-1
size: .
D: .
CDR3: CASSHGFPRGEQFF
DNA: TGTGCCAGTAGTCACGGGTTCCCCCGAGGTGAGCAGTTCTTC

V: TRBV11-3
J: TRBJ2-1
size: .
D: .
CDR3: CASSIRLRSYNEQFF
DNA: TGTGCCAGCAGCATTAGACTCCGCTCCTACAATGAGCAGTTCTTC

V: TRBV19
J: TRBJ2-5
size: .
D: TRBD2
CDR3: CASSSILAGQETQYF
DNA: TGTGCCAGTAGTTCCATTTTAGCGGGGCAAGAGACCCAGTACTTC

V: TRBV11-3
J: TRBJ2-5
size: .
D: .
CDR3: CASSLGAGVQETQYF
DNA: TGTGCCAGCAGCTTAGGAGCTGGGGTCCAAGAGACCCAGTACTTC

V: TRBV19
J: TRBJ2-7
size: .
D: .
CDR3: CASSIDMGTYEQYF
DNA: TGTGCCAGTAGTATAGATATGGGTACCTACGAGCAGTACTTC

V: TRBV5-4
J: TRBJ2-3
size: .
D: .
CDR3: CASSLGGATTDTQYF
DNA: TGTGCCAGCAGCTTGGGCGGCGCAACTACAGATACGCAGTATTTT

V: TRBV28
J: TRBJ1-2
size: once
D: .
CDR3: CASSSLGGYGYTF
DNA: TGTGCCAGCAGTTCCCTAGGGGGCTATGGCTACACCTTC

V: TRBV30
J: TRBJ2-7
size: .
D: .
CDR3: CAWNSGQGKEQYF
DNA: TGTGCCTGGAATAGTGGGCAGGGGAAGGAGCAGTACTTC

V: TRBV7-2
J: TRBJ2-4
size: .
D: .
CDR3: CASSLPSSAKNIQYF
DNA: TGTGCCAGCAGCTTACCTAGCAGTGCCAAAAACATTCAGTACTTC